The 10 T cell receptor beta chains below come from one sample, sequenced in a study of identical twins. TCRdb independently ran MiXCR on the 5' RACE reads; one entry per CDR3 protein. The table lists around 300,000 distinct CDR3 sequences, about 8% of them singletons, with over 2% in the top ten. These sequences were also reported in another study, on yellow fever vaccine responses in identical twins.

The source material was memory (CD45RO+) T cells sorted from blood. All receptors derive from a woman aged 18-29 years in good health.

This clonotype came up a few times. V gene TRBV28 combines with J gene TRBJ2-7; TRBD1 aligns across 7 bases. The CDR3 is 16 residues long. The ends lost 5 bases at V and 0 bases at J; junction bases unmatched: 10. Germline CDR1 reads MDHEN; CDR2 reads SYDVKM. CDR3 DNA: TGTGCCAGCAGTCCTGGGGCAGGGGGTGGCTCCTACGAGCAGTACTTC. This sequence encodes CASSPGAGGGSYEQYF.

This clonotype has at least ten counts. The V gene is TRBV20-1, the J gene TRBJ1-2; maybe TRBD1 (5 bases). This CDR3 region has 16 residues. The V end was cut by 1 base, the J end by 2 bases, with 17 bases between. Germline values: CDR1 DFQATT, CDR2 SNEGSKA (reference sequence). The CDR3 is CSARGPPGTENYGYTF. For the CDR3, the DNA is TGCAGTGCTAGAGGACCGCCCGGGACGGAAAACTATGGCTACACCTTC.

J is TRBJ1-4 and V is TRBV7-9; 7 bases are shared with TRBD1. With V trimmed by 6 bases and J by 0 bases, 7 bases remained unmatched. The CDR3 runs to 16 residues. Germline lookup yields CDR1 SEHNR and CDR2 FQNEAQ (reference sequence). The chain's CDR3 is CASSSGQATTNEKLFF. The CDR3 DNA reads TGTGCCAGCAGTTCCGGACAGGCTACAACTAATGAAAAACTGTTTTTT.

This CDR3 reads CASKTGPETEKLFF. CDR3 sequence (DNA): TGTGCCAGCAAGACGGGCCCCGAAACTGAAAAACTGTTTTTT. The chain links TRBV6-1 to TRBJ1-4; the D is unclear. This CDR3 region has 14 residues. Germline CDR1 MNHNS, CDR2 SASEGT. With 7 bases removed from V and 7 bases from J, the gap between germline ends came to 16 bases.

This clonotype was seen more than once but under ten times. J is TRBJ2-5 and V is TRBV20-1, with D possibly TRBD2 on 7 matching bases. Trimming stripped 7 bases from V and 0 bases from J, with 27 bases between. CDR3 length: 18 amino acids. Germline values: CDR1 DFQATT, CDR2 SNEGSKA (reference sequence). DNA of the CDR3: TGCAGTGTTAAAGGGAGGGGGAGGGCCGGTGGGAACCAAGAGACCCAGTACTTC. Its protein is CSVKGRGRAGGNQETQYF.

In its sample, this clonotype was seen a few times. The genes are TRBV6-1 and TRBJ2-7, with a possible D match to TRBD2 (6 bases). The germline V gene has CDR1 MNHNS and CDR2 SASEGT. CDR3 size: 13 residues. Trimming cost V 1 base and J 4 bases, with 8 bases left between them. CDR3 nucleotides: TGTGCCAGCAGTGAAGAGCGGGCGTACGAGCAGTACGTC. Protein product: CASSEERAYEQYV.

This clonotype was observed at least ten times. The rearrangement uses TRBV7-9 and TRBJ2-7; perhaps TRBD1 as D (6 bases). Germline V gene sequence: CDR1 SEHNR, CDR2 FQNEAQ (reference sequence). V was pared by 5 bases and J by 4 bases, with 9 bases between. The length of the CDR3 is 12 residues. The CDR3 DNA reads as TGTGCCAGCAGCGAAACAGGGTACGAGCAGTACGTC. Its protein is CASSETGYEQYV.

This chain joins TRBV10-2 and TRBJ1-3, with a weak D call TRBD1 (6 bases). The germline CDR1 and CDR2 sequences are WSHSY and SAAADI. The V end was cut by 7 bases, the J end by 2 bases, with 15 bases between. The CDR3 contains 15 residues. The CDR3 nucleotides are TGCGCCAGCACCCCGGTTACAGGGACTGGAAACACCATATATTTT. The encoded protein is CASTPVTGTGNTIYF.

This clonotype has just a few counts. The chain is built from TRBV3-1 and TRBJ2-1; D is unresolved. The CDR3 has 14 residues. Germline CDR1 LGHDT, CDR2 YNNKEL (reference sequence). V lost 2 bases, J lost 7 bases, and 12 bases lay in between. CDR3 protein: CASSQTPRLNEQFF. The CDR3 region has the DNA TGTGCCAGCAGCCAAACCCCTCGTCTGAATGAGCAGTTCTTC.

This clonotype was detected ten times or more. The V and J genes are TRBV7-8 and TRBJ2-3; TRBD2 agrees at 12 bases. CDR1 is SGHVS and CDR2 is FQNEAQ in the germline V gene. The CDR3 extends over 16 amino acids. V dropped 5 bases and J dropped 4; count of bases not matched to a gene: 7. CDR3 in amino acids: CASSLRTSGAADTQYF. The CDR3, as DNA: TGTGCCAGCAGCCTCAGGACTAGCGGGGCTGCAGATACGCAGTATTTT.